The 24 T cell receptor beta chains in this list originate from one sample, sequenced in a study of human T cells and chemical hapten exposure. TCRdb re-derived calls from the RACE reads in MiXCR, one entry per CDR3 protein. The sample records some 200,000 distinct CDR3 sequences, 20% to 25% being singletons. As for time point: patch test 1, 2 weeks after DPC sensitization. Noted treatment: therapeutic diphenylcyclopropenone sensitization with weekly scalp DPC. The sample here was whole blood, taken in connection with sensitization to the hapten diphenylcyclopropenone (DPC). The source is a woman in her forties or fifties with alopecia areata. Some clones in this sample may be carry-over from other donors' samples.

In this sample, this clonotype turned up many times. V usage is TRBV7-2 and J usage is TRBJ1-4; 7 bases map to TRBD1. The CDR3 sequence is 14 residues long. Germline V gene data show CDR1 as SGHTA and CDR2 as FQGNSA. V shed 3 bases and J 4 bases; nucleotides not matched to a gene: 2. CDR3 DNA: TGTGCCAGCAGCTTGACAGGGAGTAATGAAAAACTGTTTTTT. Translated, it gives CASSLTGSNEKLFF.

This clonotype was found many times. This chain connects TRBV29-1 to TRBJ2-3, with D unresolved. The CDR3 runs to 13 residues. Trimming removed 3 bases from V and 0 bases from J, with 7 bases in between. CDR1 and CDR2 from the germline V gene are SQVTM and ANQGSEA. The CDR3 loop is CSVDNLSTDTQYF. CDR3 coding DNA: TGCAGCGTTGATAACCTAAGCACAGATACGCAGTATTTT.

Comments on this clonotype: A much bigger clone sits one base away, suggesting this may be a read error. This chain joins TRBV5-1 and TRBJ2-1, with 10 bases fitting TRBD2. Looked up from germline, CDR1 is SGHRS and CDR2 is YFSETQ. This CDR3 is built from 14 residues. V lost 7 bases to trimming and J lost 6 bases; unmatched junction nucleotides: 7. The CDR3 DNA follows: TGCGCCAGCGGCCTCGGACTAGCGGCCAATGAGCAGTTCTTC. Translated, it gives CASGLGLAANEQFF.

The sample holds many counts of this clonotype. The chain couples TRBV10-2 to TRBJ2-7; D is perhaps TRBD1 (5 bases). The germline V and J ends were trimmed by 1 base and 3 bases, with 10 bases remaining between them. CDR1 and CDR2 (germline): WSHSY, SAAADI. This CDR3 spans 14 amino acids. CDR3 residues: CASSEFTGVYEQYF. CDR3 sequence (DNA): TGCGCCAGCAGTGAGTTTACAGGAGTCTACGAGCAGTACTTC.

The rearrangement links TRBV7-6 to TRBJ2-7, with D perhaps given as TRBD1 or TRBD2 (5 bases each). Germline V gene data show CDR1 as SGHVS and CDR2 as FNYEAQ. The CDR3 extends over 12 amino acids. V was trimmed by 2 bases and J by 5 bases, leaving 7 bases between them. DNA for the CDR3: TGTGCCAGCAGCTTATGGGACCACGAGCAGTACTTC. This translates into CASSLWDHEQYF.

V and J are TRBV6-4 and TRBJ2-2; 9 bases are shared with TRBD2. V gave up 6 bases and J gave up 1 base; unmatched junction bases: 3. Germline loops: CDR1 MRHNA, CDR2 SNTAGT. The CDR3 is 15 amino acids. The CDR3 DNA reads TGTGCCAGCAGAATACTAGCGGGGAACACCGGGGAGCTGTTTTTT. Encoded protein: CASRILAGNTGELFF.

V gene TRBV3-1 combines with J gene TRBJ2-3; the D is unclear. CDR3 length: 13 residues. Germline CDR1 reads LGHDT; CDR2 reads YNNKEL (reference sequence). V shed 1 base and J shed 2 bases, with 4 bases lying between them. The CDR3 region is CASSQGFTDTQYF. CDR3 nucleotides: TGTGCCAGCAGCCAAGGGTTCACAGATACGCAGTATTTT.

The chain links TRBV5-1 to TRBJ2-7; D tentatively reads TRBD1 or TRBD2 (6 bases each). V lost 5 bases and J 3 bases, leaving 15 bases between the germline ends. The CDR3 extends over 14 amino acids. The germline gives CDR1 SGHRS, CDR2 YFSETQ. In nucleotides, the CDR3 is TGCGCCAGCAGTAGGGGGGTATTCGGCTACGAGCAGTACTTC. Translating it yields CASSRGVFGYEQYF.

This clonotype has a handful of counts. CDR3 nucleotides: TGCAGTGCCGCCCCAATAGGGACTAGCGGGAGGGACTACAATGAGCAGTTCTTC. This codes for CSAAPIGTSGRDYNEQFF. This rearrangement joins TRBV20-1 to TRBJ2-1; 16 nucleotides match TRBD2. The CDR3 is made up of 18 amino acids. Looked up from germline, CDR1 is DFQATT and CDR2 is SNEGSKA (reference sequence). Unmatched junction bases numbered 11, after V lost 6 bases and J lost 3 bases.

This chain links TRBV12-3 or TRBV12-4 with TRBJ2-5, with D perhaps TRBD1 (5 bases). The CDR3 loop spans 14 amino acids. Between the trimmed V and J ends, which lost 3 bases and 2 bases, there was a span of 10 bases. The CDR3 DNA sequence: TGTGCCAGCAGTTTGGGGCTTGTACAAGAGACCCAGTACTTC. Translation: CASSLGLVQETQYF.

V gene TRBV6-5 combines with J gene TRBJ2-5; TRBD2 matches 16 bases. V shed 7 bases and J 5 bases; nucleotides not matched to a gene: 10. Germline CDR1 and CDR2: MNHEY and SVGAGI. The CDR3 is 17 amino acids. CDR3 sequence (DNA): TGTGCCAGCACCCTGGGGGGACTAGCGGGAGGGAAGGAGACCCAGTACTTC. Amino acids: CASTLGGLAGGKETQYF.

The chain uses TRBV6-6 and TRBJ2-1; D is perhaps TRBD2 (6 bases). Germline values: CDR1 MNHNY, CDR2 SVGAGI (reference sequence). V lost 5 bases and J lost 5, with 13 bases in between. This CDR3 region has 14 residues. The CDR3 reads CASSPETSNNEQFF. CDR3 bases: TGTGCCAGCAGTCCCGAGACTAGTAACAATGAGCAGTTCTTC.

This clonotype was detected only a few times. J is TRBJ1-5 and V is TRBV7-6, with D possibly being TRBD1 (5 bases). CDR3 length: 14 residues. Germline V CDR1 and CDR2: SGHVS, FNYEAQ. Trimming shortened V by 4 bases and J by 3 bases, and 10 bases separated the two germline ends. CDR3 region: CASSSQGFNQPQHF. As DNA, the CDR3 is TGTGCCAGCAGCTCTCAGGGATTCAATCAGCCCCAGCATTTT.

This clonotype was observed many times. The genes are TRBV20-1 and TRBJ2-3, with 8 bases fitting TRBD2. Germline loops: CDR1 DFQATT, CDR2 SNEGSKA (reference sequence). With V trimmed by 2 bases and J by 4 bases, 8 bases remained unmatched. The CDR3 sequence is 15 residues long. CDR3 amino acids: CSARYSGIVSDTQYF. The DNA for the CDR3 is TGCAGTGCTAGATATAGCGGGATAGTCTCAGATACGCAGTATTTT.

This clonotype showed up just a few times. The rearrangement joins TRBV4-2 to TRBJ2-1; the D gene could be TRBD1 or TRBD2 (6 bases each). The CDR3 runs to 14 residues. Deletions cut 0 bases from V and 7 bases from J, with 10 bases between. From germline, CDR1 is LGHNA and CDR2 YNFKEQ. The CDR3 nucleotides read TGTGCCAGCAGCCAAGATCAAGGGGGGAATGAGCAGTTCTTC. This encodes CASSQDQGGNEQFF.

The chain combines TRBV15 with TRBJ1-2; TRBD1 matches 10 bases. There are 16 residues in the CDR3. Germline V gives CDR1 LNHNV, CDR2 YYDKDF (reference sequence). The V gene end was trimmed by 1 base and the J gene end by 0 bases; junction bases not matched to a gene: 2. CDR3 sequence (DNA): TGTGCCACCAGCAGAGGAGGGACAGGGGCTAACTATGGCTACACCTTC. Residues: CATSRGGTGANYGYTF. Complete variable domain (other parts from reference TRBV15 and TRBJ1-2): DAMVIQNPRYQVTQFGKPVTLSCSQTLNHNVMYWYQQKSSQAPKLLFHYYDKDFNNEADTPDNFQSRRPNTSFCFLDIRSPGLGDTAMYLCATSRGGTGANYGYTFGSGTRLTVV.

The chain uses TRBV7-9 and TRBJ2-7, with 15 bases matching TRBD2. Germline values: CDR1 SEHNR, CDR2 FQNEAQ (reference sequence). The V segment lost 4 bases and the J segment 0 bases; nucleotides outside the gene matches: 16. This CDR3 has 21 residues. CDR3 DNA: TGTGCCAGCAGCTCCTGGACAACGGGACTAGCGGGAGGCGGGAGCTCCTACGAGCAGTACTTC. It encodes CASSSWTTGLAGGGSSYEQYF.

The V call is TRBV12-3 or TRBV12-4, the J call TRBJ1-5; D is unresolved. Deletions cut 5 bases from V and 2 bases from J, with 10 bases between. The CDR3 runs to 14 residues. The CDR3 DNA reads TGTGCCAGCAGTCCGGCCGGGGGCAATCAGCCCCAGCATTTT. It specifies CASSPAGGNQPQHF.

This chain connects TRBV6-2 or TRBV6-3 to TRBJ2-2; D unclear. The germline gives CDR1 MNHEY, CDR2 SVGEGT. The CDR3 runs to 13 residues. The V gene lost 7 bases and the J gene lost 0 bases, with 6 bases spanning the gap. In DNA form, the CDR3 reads TGTGCCAGCACTCCCCCGAACACCGGGGAGCTGTTTTTT. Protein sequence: CASTPPNTGELFF.

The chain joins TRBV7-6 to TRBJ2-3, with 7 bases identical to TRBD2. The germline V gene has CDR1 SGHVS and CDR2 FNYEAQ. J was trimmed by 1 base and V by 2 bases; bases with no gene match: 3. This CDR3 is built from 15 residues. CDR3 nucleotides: TGTGCCAGCAGCTTATTTGCGGGGGGCACAGATACGCAGTATTTT. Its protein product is CASSLFAGGTDTQYF.

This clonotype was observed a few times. Written as DNA, the CDR3 is TGTGCCAGCATATATCGGACAGATAACACCGGGGAGCTGTTTTTT. Translation gives CASIYRTDNTGELFF. The chain carries TRBV2 and TRBJ2-2, with D possibly TRBD1 on 6 matching bases. The CDR3 contains 15 residues. The V gene's germline CDR1 is SNHLY and CDR2 FYNNEI. The ends were cut back, 7 bases at V and 2 bases at J, with 14 bases in the middle.

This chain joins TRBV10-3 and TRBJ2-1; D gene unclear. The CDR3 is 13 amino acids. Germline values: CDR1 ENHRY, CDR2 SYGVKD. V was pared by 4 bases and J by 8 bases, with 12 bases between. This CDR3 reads CAISGGTRDEQFF. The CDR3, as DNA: TGTGCCATCAGTGGGGGTACTCGCGATGAGCAGTTCTTC.

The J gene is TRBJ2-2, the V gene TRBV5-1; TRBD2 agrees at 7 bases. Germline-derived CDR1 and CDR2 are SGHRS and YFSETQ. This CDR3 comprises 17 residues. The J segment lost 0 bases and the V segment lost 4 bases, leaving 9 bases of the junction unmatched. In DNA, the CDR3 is TGCGCCAGCAGCCATGCTAGGAGCGGGGCGAACACCGGGGAGCTGTTTTTT. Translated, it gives CASSHARSGANTGELFF.

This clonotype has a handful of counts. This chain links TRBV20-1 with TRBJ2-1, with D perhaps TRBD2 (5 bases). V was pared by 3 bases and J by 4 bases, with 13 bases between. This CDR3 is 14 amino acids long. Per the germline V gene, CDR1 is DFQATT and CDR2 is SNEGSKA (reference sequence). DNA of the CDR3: TGCAGTGCTAGTAAGGAGGCCGTGTACAATGAGCAGTTCTTC. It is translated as CSASKEAVYNEQFF.